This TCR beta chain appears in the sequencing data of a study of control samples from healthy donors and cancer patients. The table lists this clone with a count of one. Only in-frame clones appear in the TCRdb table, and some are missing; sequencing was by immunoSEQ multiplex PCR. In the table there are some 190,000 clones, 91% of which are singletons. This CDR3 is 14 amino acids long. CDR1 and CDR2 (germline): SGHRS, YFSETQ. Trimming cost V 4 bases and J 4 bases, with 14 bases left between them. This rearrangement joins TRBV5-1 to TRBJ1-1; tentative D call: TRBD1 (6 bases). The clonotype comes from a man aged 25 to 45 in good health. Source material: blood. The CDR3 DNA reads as TGCGCCAGCAGCCCCCGGACAGCAATCACTGAAGCTTTCTTT. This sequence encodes CASSPRTAITEAFF.